The 13 T cell receptor beta chains presented below share a single source sample, sequenced in a study of shared clonotypes between healthy human individuals. Produced via immunoSEQ multiplex PCR; TCRdb's table is partial and in-frame only. The sample lists under 2.5 million clones, under 95% seen once, with 0.3% to 0.4% in the top ten. Source material: naive CD4+ T cells from PBMCs. Described subset: CD45RA+ positively selected. The receptors here all came from a man between 18 and 35 years old in good health. Some clones in this sample may be carry-over from other donors' samples.

The rearrangement uses TRBV7-6 and TRBJ1-2; no clear D. The CDR3 loop spans 15 amino acids. Between the trimmed V and J ends, which lost 2 bases and 7 bases, there was a span of 17 bases. The V gene's germline CDR1 is SGHVS and CDR2 FNYEAQ. CDR3 nucleotides: TGTGCCAGCAGCTTACAGGAGAGGGCAGAGGTTGGCTACACCTTC. Its protein is CASSLQERAEVGYTF.

The V and J genes are TRBV10-1 and TRBJ2-7; 7 nucleotides line up with TRBD1. The ends lost 7 bases at V and 0 bases at J; junction bases unmatched: 15. This CDR3 comprises 17 residues. The germline gives CDR1 WNHNN, CDR2 SYGVQD (reference sequence). The CDR3 bases are TGCGCCAGCAATCACCCTGGGGTTAGGGACAGCTCCTACGAGCAGTACTTC. It specifies CASNHPGVRDSSYEQYF.

The chain couples TRBV28 to TRBJ2-7, with D unclear. Looked up from germline, CDR1 is MDHEN and CDR2 is SYDVKM. V was trimmed by 4 bases and J by 3 bases, leaving 16 bases between them. The CDR3 runs 15 residues. In DNA form, the CDR3 reads TGTGCCAGCAGTTCCCGCCGTACTGGTCGCTACGAGCAGTACTTC. Its translation is CASSSRRTGRYEQYF.

V and J are TRBV2 and TRBJ1-5, with D possibly TRBD1 on 6 matching bases. Per the germline V gene, CDR1 is SNHLY and CDR2 is FYNNEI. V lost 5 bases and J 6 bases, leaving 17 bases between the germline ends. The CDR3 spans 15 residues. The CDR3 region has the DNA TGTGCCAGCAGTACCCTGACAGGCAGGAGTCAGCCCCAGCATTTT. Amino acid sequence: CASSTLTGRSQPQHF. Full variable domain (missing parts from reference TRBV2 and TRBJ1-5): EPEVTQTPSHQVTQMGQEVILRCVPISNHLYFYWYRQILGQKVEFLVSFYNNEISEKSEIFDDQFSVERPDGSNFTLKIRSTKLEDSAMYFCASSTLTGRSQPQHFGDGTRLSIL.

The chain recombines TRBV27 with TRBJ2-7; 8 positions match TRBD2. Germline CDR1 is MNHEY and CDR2 is SMNVEV (reference sequence). This CDR3 is built from 15 residues. With 5 bases clipped from V and 0 bases from J, the junction kept 6 bases outside the gene matches. The CDR3 coding sequence is TGTGCCAGCAGTCCTCGGCTAGCGGGCTCCTACGAGCAGTACTTC. Its translation is CASSPRLAGSYEQYF.

In its sample, this clone was seen a few times. V is TRBV7-9 and J is TRBJ2-2; D remains unclear. In germline, CDR1 is SEHNR, CDR2 FQNEAQ (reference sequence). The CDR3 covers 12 residues. V gave up 5 bases and J gave up 7 bases, with 8 bases separating them. As DNA, the CDR3 is TGTGCCAGCAGCCGAAACGGCGGGGAGCTGTTTTTT. This codes for CASSRNGGELFF.

The chain couples TRBV6-5 to TRBJ2-7, with D perhaps matching TRBD1 (6 bases). Germline V gene data show CDR1 as MNHEY and CDR2 as SVGAGI. Trimming removed 5 bases from V and 9 bases from J, with 11 bases in between. CDR3 length: 11 amino acids. CDR3 sequence reads: CASSVDRRQYF. The CDR3 nucleotides read TGTGCCAGCAGTGTCGACAGGAGGCAGTACTTC.

The chain links TRBV4-1 to TRBJ1-2, with 8 bases fitting TRBD1. Trimming removed 4 bases from V and 4 bases from J; junction bases left unmatched: 11. Germline V gives CDR1 MGHRA, CDR2 YSYEKL. This CDR3 is 16 amino acids long. CDR3 nucleotides: TGCGCCAGCAGCCTTTTACCGGGACAGGACATCTATGGCTACACCTTC. Its protein is CASSLLPGQDIYGYTF.

This chain connects TRBV7-2 to TRBJ2-3; tentative D call: TRBD1 (5 bases). V was trimmed by 0 bases and J by 5 bases, leaving 24 bases between them. The CDR3 extends over 19 amino acids. The germline V gene has CDR1 SGHTA and CDR2 FQGNSA. Here the CDR3 DNA reads TGTGCCAGCAGCTTAGCCACAAGGGATTCCTGGGGCCTTGTAGATACGCAGTATTTT. Protein product: CASSLATRDSWGLVDTQYF.

The gene calls are TRBV19 and TRBJ2-7; D not resolved. Germline V CDR1 and CDR2: LNHDA, SQIVND (reference sequence). V was pared by 3 bases and J by 2 bases, with 8 bases between. The CDR3 runs 13 residues. The CDR3 reads CASSIRRAYEQYF. In DNA form, the CDR3 reads TGTGCCAGTAGTATTCGGCGCGCCTACGAGCAGTACTTC.

The chain combines TRBV5-1 with TRBJ2-1; 11 bases match TRBD2. Germline assignment: CDR1 SGHRS and CDR2 YFSETQ. V dropped 4 bases and J dropped 0; count of bases not matched to a gene: 6. This CDR3 is built from 17 residues. This CDR3 reads CASSLTSGMPSYNEQFF. Written as DNA, the CDR3 is TGCGCCAGCAGCCTGACTAGCGGGATGCCCTCCTACAATGAGCAGTTCTTC.

The rearrangement joins TRBV28 to TRBJ2-7; tentatively, D is TRBD1 (5 bases). Trimming cost V 1 base and J 3 bases, with 10 bases left between them. There are 14 residues in the CDR3. The germline gives CDR1 MDHEN, CDR2 SYDVKM. The CDR3 reads CASSLSRQGYEQYF. Here the CDR3 DNA reads TGTGCCAGCAGTTTATCCCGCCAGGGCTACGAGCAGTACTTC.

The V and J genes are TRBV6-6 and TRBJ2-3, with D possibly matching TRBD2 (7 bases). Trimming shortened V by 7 bases and J by 4 bases, and 15 bases separated the two germline ends. Germline CDR1 is MNHNY and CDR2 is SVGAGI (reference sequence). This CDR3 comprises 14 residues. In DNA, the CDR3 is TGTGCCAGCATTCAGAGGGAGGGGGCAGATACGCAGTATTTT. Protein: CASIQREGADTQYF.